Listed below are T cell receptor beta chains from one sample, sequenced in a study of radiotherapy plus CTLA-4 blockade in lung cancer. Here immunoSEQ multiplex PCR was the method, and the copy in TCRdb shows in-frame clones only, minus some. The data show roughly 78,000 clones, with around 73% seen just once and roughly 7% held by the top ten. The specimen was peripheral blood, collected from a patient treated with radiotherapy plus ipilimumab. Receptors were obtained from a human donor with non-small cell lung cancer who had a complete response to radiotherapy plus ipilimumab. Both conserved end residues are part of each CDR3. Fields, in order: D gene, V gene, J gene, clone size, CDR3 DNA, CDR3 protein. D genes are given only for firm matches. A row's size may be missing; if present it is once, few, many or a size class.

d_gene: -; v_gene: TRBV19; j_gene: TRBJ1-1; abundance: -; CDR3nt: TGTGCCAGTAACTCGGACGGTTTAAACACTGAAGCTTTCTTT; CDR3aa: CASNSDGLNTEAFF
d_gene: -; v_gene: TRBV5-1; j_gene: TRBJ1-1; abundance: few; CDR3nt: TGCGCCAGCAGCTTAGAAGGCAGATGGAACACTGAAGCTTTCTTT; CDR3aa: CASSLEGRWNTEAFF
d_gene: -; v_gene: TRBV10-1; j_gene: TRBJ2-7; abundance: -; CDR3nt: TGCGCCAGCAGTGATCAAGACAGGCCGTCCTACGAGCAGTACTTC; CDR3aa: CASSDQDRPSYEQYF
d_gene: -; v_gene: TRBV11-3; j_gene: TRBJ2-3; abundance: -; CDR3nt: TGTGCCAGCAGCTTAAGGGGGACTAGCACAGATACGCAGTATTTT; CDR3aa: CASSLRGTSTDTQYF
d_gene: -; v_gene: TRBV5-6; j_gene: TRBJ2-7; abundance: -; CDR3nt: TGTGCCAGCAGAGGCGGCTTGGACAGAAATTTCTACGAGCAGTACTTC; CDR3aa: CASRGGLDRNFYEQYF
d_gene: -; v_gene: TRBV6-8; j_gene: TRBJ1-2; abundance: -; CDR3nt: TGTGCCAGCAGTCGGGACCGTTATGGCTACACCTTC; CDR3aa: CASSRDRYGYTF
d_gene: TRBD1; v_gene: TRBV27; j_gene: TRBJ1-2; abundance: -; CDR3nt: TGTGCCAGCAGTTCCTCGGGACAGGGTGACTATGGCTACACCTTC; CDR3aa: CASSSSGQGDYGYTF
d_gene: -; v_gene: TRBV30; j_gene: TRBJ1-1; abundance: -; CDR3nt: TGTGCCTGGGCAGTTGTGGCTAACACTGAAGCTTTCTTT; CDR3aa: CAWAVVANTEAFF
d_gene: -; v_gene: TRBV19; j_gene: TRBJ1-1; abundance: -; CDR3nt: TGTGCCAGTAGTAGAAGATGGAACACTGAAGCTTTCTTT; CDR3aa: CASSRRWNTEAFF
d_gene: TRBD1; v_gene: TRBV15; j_gene: TRBJ2-7; abundance: -; CDR3nt: TGTGCCACCAGCACCACAGGGGGATCCTACGAGCAGTACTTC; CDR3aa: CATSTTGGSYEQYF
d_gene: TRBD2; v_gene: TRBV7-2; j_gene: TRBJ2-3; abundance: -; CDR3nt: TGTGCCAGCAGCCGTAGACTAGCGGGGGTCTCCACAGATACGCAGTATTTT; CDR3aa: CASSRRLAGVSTDTQYF
d_gene: TRBD1; v_gene: TRBV7-2; j_gene: TRBJ1-2; abundance: -; CDR3nt: TGTGCCAGCAGCTCACGGACAGGTGGTTCCTATGGCTACACCTTC; CDR3aa: CASSSRTGGSYGYTF
d_gene: -; v_gene: TRBV19; j_gene: TRBJ1-5; abundance: once; CDR3nt: TGTGCCAGTACCGCTTTAAGCGGGGCTACTAATCAGCCCCAGCATTTT; CDR3aa: CASTALSGATNQPQHF
d_gene: TRBD1; v_gene: TRBV27; j_gene: TRBJ1-2; abundance: -; CDR3nt: TGTGCCAGCAGCTTAGGTTGGACAGGGGGCGGCTACACCTTC; CDR3aa: CASSLGWTGGGYTF
d_gene: -; v_gene: TRBV6-5; j_gene: TRBJ1-1; abundance: -; CDR3nt: TGTGCCAGCAGTTACTCGCCGTTGGGGGGCACTGAAGCTTTCTTT; CDR3aa: CASSYSPLGGTEAFF
d_gene: -; v_gene: TRBV4-1; j_gene: TRBJ2-3; abundance: -; CDR3nt: TGCGCCAGCAGCCAAGATCGGCGCGGCGGGGATACGCAGTATTTT; CDR3aa: CASSQDRRGGDTQYF
d_gene: TRBD1; v_gene: TRBV2; j_gene: TRBJ1-5; abundance: few; CDR3nt: TGTGCCAGTGGGACAGGCGCTAGCAATCAGCCCCAGCATTTT; CDR3aa: CASGTGASNQPQHF
d_gene: TRBD1; v_gene: TRBV7-8; j_gene: TRBJ1-2; abundance: -; CDR3nt: TGTGCCAGCAGCTTAGGTGGGACAGCTCGGACAGGTTTTAACTATGGCTACACCTTC; CDR3aa: CASSLGGTARTGFNYGYTF
d_gene: TRBD1; v_gene: TRBV7-8; j_gene: TRBJ1-1; abundance: -; CDR3nt: TGTGCCAGCAGCGACTACAACAGGGGGAACACTGAAGCTTTCTTT; CDR3aa: CASSDYNRGNTEAFF
d_gene: -; v_gene: TRBV9; j_gene: TRBJ1-1; abundance: -; CDR3nt: TGTGCCAGCAGCGGCATTACGGGTGCGAACACTGAAGCTTTCTTT; CDR3aa: CASSGITGANTEAFF
d_gene: -; v_gene: TRBV7-7; j_gene: TRBJ2-1; abundance: -; CDR3nt: TGTGCTAGCAGCCGGGACATGAGGAATGAGCAGTTCTTC; CDR3aa: CASSRDMRNEQFF
d_gene: TRBD2; v_gene: TRBV7-2; j_gene: TRBJ2-5; abundance: -; CDR3nt: TGTGCCAGCAGCTACCTACGCGGGGGGCGGGAGACCCAGTACTTC; CDR3aa: CASSYLRGGRETQYF
d_gene: -; v_gene: TRBV29-1; j_gene: TRBJ1-5; abundance: once; CDR3nt: TGCAGCGTTGGTCCCTCAGGCAATCAGCCCCAGCATTTT; CDR3aa: CSVGPSGNQPQHF
d_gene: TRBD1; v_gene: TRBV5-1; j_gene: TRBJ1-1; abundance: -; CDR3nt: TGCGCCAGCAGCTCTAGGACAGGGGGTCTTTTGAACACTGAAGCTTTCTTT; CDR3aa: CASSSRTGGLLNTEAFF
d_gene: -; v_gene: TRBV19; j_gene: TRBJ1-2; abundance: -; CDR3nt: TGTGCCACCAAACGAGGTATCTTCGTGGGCTACACCTTC; CDR3aa: CATKRGIFVGYTF
d_gene: TRBD2; v_gene: TRBV5-1; j_gene: TRBJ2-2; abundance: -; CDR3nt: TGCGCCAGCAGGCCTACTAGCGGGAGAGGCACCGGGGAGCTGTTTTTT; CDR3aa: CASRPTSGRGTGELFF
d_gene: TRBD2; v_gene: TRBV10-1; j_gene: TRBJ2-2; abundance: -; CDR3nt: TGCGCCAGCCTAGCGGGCACCGGGGAGCTGTTTTTT; CDR3aa: CASLAGTGELFF
d_gene: -; v_gene: TRBV4-3; j_gene: TRBJ2-1; abundance: -; CDR3nt: TGCGCCAGCAGCCCGAGGGACACCTTTGAAGGGTACAATGAGCAGTTCTTC; CDR3aa: CASSPRDTFEGYNEQFF
d_gene: -; v_gene: TRBV6-1; j_gene: TRBJ1-2; abundance: -; CDR3nt: TGTGCCAGCATGCGGACCCGGAGTGATGGCTACACCTTC; CDR3aa: CASMRTRSDGYTF
d_gene: -; v_gene: TRBV5-6; j_gene: TRBJ1-2; abundance: -; CDR3nt: TGTGCCAGCAGCTTGGCCGGGGAGGGTAACTATGGCTACACCTTC; CDR3aa: CASSLAGEGNYGYTF
d_gene: -; v_gene: TRBV5-8; j_gene: TRBJ2-1; abundance: -; CDR3nt: TGTGCCAGCAGTCCTCGGGGGGCCGATGAGCAGTTCTTC; CDR3aa: CASSPRGADEQFF
d_gene: -; v_gene: TRBV5-1; j_gene: TRBJ2-1; abundance: -; CDR3nt: TGCGCCAGCAGCGCGGGACTTCCCTCCAGCTCCTACAATGAGCAGTTCTTC; CDR3aa: CASSAGLPSSSYNEQFF
d_gene: TRBD1; v_gene: TRBV6-1; j_gene: TRBJ1-1; abundance: -; CDR3nt: TGTGCCAGCAGGAGGAGACAGGGTGTTATTGAAGCTTTCTTT; CDR3aa: CASRRRQGVIEAFF
d_gene: -; v_gene: TRBV6-5; j_gene: TRBJ2-2; abundance: -; CDR3nt: TGTGCCAGCAGCCAGGACAGCTTTGTGGTCGGGGAGCTGTTTTTT; CDR3aa: CASSQDSFVVGELFF
d_gene: -; v_gene: TRBV7-2; j_gene: TRBJ2-4; abundance: -; CDR3nt: TGTGCCAGCAGCTTAGGGGTTGGGGTAGCCAAAAACATTCAGTACTTC; CDR3aa: CASSLGVGVAKNIQYF
d_gene: -; v_gene: TRBV9; j_gene: TRBJ2-1; abundance: -; CDR3nt: TGTGCCAGCAGCGTAAGGACTACTCGAGAGGAGCAGTTCTTC; CDR3aa: CASSVRTTREEQFF
d_gene: -; v_gene: TRBV9; j_gene: TRBJ1-5; abundance: -; CDR3nt: TGTGCCAGCAGCGTAGAGAATAGCAATCAGCCCCAGCATTTT; CDR3aa: CASSVENSNQPQHF
d_gene: TRBD1; v_gene: TRBV7-2; j_gene: TRBJ1-2; abundance: -; CDR3nt: TGTGCCAGCAGCCTGAGACGGGGACAGGGGGAAGGCTACACCTTC; CDR3aa: CASSLRRGQGEGYTF
d_gene: -; v_gene: TRBV5-6; j_gene: TRBJ2-1; abundance: -; CDR3nt: TGTGCCAGCAGCTCGGGCCTAAGTGGGAATGAGCAGTTCTTC; CDR3aa: CASSSGLSGNEQFF
d_gene: -; v_gene: TRBV11-2; j_gene: TRBJ1-1; abundance: -; CDR3nt: TGTGCCAGCAGCCGATCACAGGTTCTCACTGAAGCTTTCTTT; CDR3aa: CASSRSQVLTEAFF